The clone carrying this T cell receptor (beta chain) was counted once. Its cognate antigen is unknown. Stated time point: week 23, last vaccination. Topical imiquimod accompanied each vaccine dose, which consisted of 300 ug of mutant IDH1 20-mer peptide. The assay was immunoSEQ multiplex PCR, and TCRdb's table has in-frame clones only and misses some. The profile covers 60,000 or so clones, with 85% appearing a single time and approximately 3.7% taken by the ten largest. This sample was included in a study of a mutant IDH1 vaccine in newly diagnosed glioma. This CDR3 region has 16 residues. The ends lost 4 bases at V and 2 bases at J; junction bases unmatched: 8. The germline V gene has CDR1 SGHNT and CDR2 YYREEE (reference sequence). Points from the study as a whole: Detectable vaccine-induced immune responses arose in 93.3% of patients.

This sequence joins TRBV5-4 and TRBJ2-5, with 10 bases aligning to TRBD2. The source of this sequence is a man aged 25 to 40 with glioma. Sequenced material: PBMCs, taken from a glioma patient whose treatment included an IDH1 peptide vaccine. The CDR3 region is CASSPRRAGGQETQYF. DNA of the CDR3: TGTGCCAGCAGCCCCCGTCGAGCGGGGGGGCAAGAGACCCAGTACTTC.